The 4 T cell receptor beta chains reported below all come from one sample, sequenced in a study of blood T cell repertoires in COVID-19 (dated by TCRdb to about 2020). Receptors were amplified or captured by the immunoSEQ multiplex PCR assay. The clones in this table, taken by TCRdb from immuneACCESS, are in-frame only. Not every clone is retained; where verified, under half of the shortfall comes from an unresolved V gene, and the cause of the rest is unknown. The sample has about 150,000 clones on record, 76% of them singletons. Of the sample, about 3.8% is held by the ten largest clones. Material: peripheral blood. Every receptor here comes from a woman older than 75 with acute or convalescent COVID-19.

The chain carries TRBV7-9 and TRBJ1-1, with unresolved D. The V end lost 3 bases, the J end lost 0 bases, and 14 bases lay between the germline ends. CDR3 length equals 16 residues. CDR1 and CDR2 from the germline V gene are SEHNR and FQNEAQ (reference sequence). In DNA form, the CDR3 reads TGTGCCAGCAGCTTTCCGTTCTACAGCATGAACACTGAAGCTTTCTTT. This encodes CASSFPFYSMNTEAFF.

The V and J genes are TRBV21-1 and TRBJ2-3; the table assigns TRBD2, which was not confirmed against the DNA. TRBV21-1 is a known pseudogene. There are 15 residues in the CDR3. This CDR3 is CASSKEGGATDTQYF. CDR3 nucleotide sequence: TGTGCCAGCAGCAAAGAAGGGGGGGCCACAGATACGCAGTATTTT.

The CDR3 nucleotides read TGTGCCAGCAGTTACTCGAAGCTGCCACTATCAGGCTACACCTTC. Amino acid sequence: CASSYSKLPLSGYTF. The rearrangement links TRBV6-5 to TRBJ1-2, with D unresolved. This CDR3 spans 15 amino acids. The V end lost 0 bases, the J end lost 8 bases, and 16 bases lay between the germline ends. The germline gives CDR1 MNHEY, CDR2 SVGAGI.

This clone was seen a few times. This CDR3 reads CASSRSGATDTQYF. CDR3 nucleotides: TGTGCCAGCAGTCGGTCGGGAGCCACAGATACGCAGTATTTT. The gene calls are TRBV6-4 and TRBJ2-3; D possibly corresponds to TRBD2 (6 bases). The CDR3 loop spans 14 amino acids. Germline V CDR1 and CDR2: MRHNA, SNTAGT. The ends were cut back, 5 bases at V and 2 bases at J, with 11 bases in the middle.